This T cell receptor beta chain originates from a study of PD-L1 blockade in urothelial cancer. On this clone: Germline and junction disagree at one end, which may indicate a read error.

Synthetically made TCR analog templates were put into each PCR as spikes. This table comes from immunoSEQ multiplex PCR, and its TCRdb copy is limited to in-frame clones, with some not included. The sample has some 22,000 clones; nearly 90% are singletons. The material was PBMCs, obtained around atezolizumab (anti-PD-L1) treatment. The TCR sequence derives from an older woman with urothelial cancer.

The CDR3 protein is CATSRVYEGQSSIF. Written as DNA, the CDR3 is TGTGCCACCAGCAGAGTATACGAGGGACAGAGTTCGATCTTC. The genes are TRBV15 and TRBJ2-1; 7 bases match TRBD1. The CDR3 covers 14 residues. The germline V gene encodes CDR1 LNHNV and CDR2 YYDKDF (reference sequence).